These T cell receptor beta chains were read from a single sample in a study of blood T cell repertoires in COVID-19. The data were produced by immunoSEQ multiplex PCR, yet TCRdb's version contains in-frame clones alone and is incomplete. The data show 300,000 or so clones, with roughly 86% seen just once and approximately 7.8% held by the top ten. Source material: peripheral blood. The receptor source for this set is a woman between 45 and 60 years old who had recovered from COVID-19. The CDR3 runs from the conserved cysteine through the conserved F or W. A D gene is named only where the DNA matches it firmly. A row's size may be missing; if present it is once, few, many or a size class.

TRBV6-5	-	TRBJ2-7	-	TGTGCCACTGCCCGGGACTACGAGCAGTACTTC	CATARDYEQYF
TRBV5-1	-	TRBJ2-5	-	TGCGCCAGCAGCCCAATGGGGACATTGGAAGAGACCCAGTACTTC	CASSPMGTLEETQYF
TRBV29-1	-	TRBJ1-1	TRBD1	TGCAGCGTTTTCCGGGACAGAAGTGAAGCTTTCTTT	CSVFRDRSEAFF
TRBV9	-	TRBJ2-5	-	TGTGCCAGCAGCTCCCGGTGGGGCAGCGGGACACAAGAGACCCAGTACTTC	CASSSRWGSGTQETQYF
TRBV7-9	few	TRBJ1-2	-	TGTGCCAGCACCGAACCTTACGGAGGACAGAATGGCTACACCTTC	CASTEPYGGQNGYTF
TRBV2	-	TRBJ1-1	-	TGTGCCAGCAGTGACCAGGGGACCCCTGAAGCTTTCTTT	CASSDQGTPEAFF
TRBV19	-	TRBJ2-1	-	TGTGCCAGTAGTCTAAACTCGCTCCTACGTAACAATGAGCAGTTCTTC	CASSLNSLLRNNEQFF
TRBV18	-	TRBJ2-6	TRBD1	TGTGCCAGCTCACCAGGGCACAGGGGGTCCGGGGCCAACGTCCTGACTTTC	CASSPGHRGSGANVLTF
TRBV5-4	-	TRBJ1-1	-	TGTGCCAGCAGCTTGGCAGGACAGATGAACACTGAAGCTTTCTTT	CASSLAGQMNTEAFF
TRBV5-1	once	TRBJ2-3	TRBD2	TGCGCCAGCAGCTTGTTGCCTAGCGGGGGCCCCACAGATACGCAGTATTTT	CASSLLPSGGPTDTQYF
TRBV5-1	-	TRBJ2-7	-	TGCGCCAGCAGCTTGGACGCGGGCGCCTACGAGCAGTACTTC	CASSLDAGAYEQYF
TRBV2	-	TRBJ1-2	-	TGTGCCAGCAGCCGGACAATCGCTAACTATGGCTACACCTTC	CASSRTIANYGYTF
TRBV7-3	-	TRBJ1-1	-	TGTGCCAGCAGCTTAGAAGATCGGACTGAAGCTTTCTTT	CASSLEDRTEAFF
TRBV27	few	TRBJ1-5	-	TGTGCCAGCAGTTCTTTTGGAACAGTCAATCAGCCCCAGCATTTT	CASSSFGTVNQPQHF
TRBV7-3	-	TRBJ2-3	TRBD2	TGTGCCAGCAGCTTAGGGACTAGCGGGAGGGATACGCAGTATTTT	CASSLGTSGRDTQYF
TRBV19	-	TRBJ1-6	TRBD1	TGTGCCAGTAGCGAGGGGGCACGCTCACCCCTCCACTTT	CASSEGARSPLHF
TRBV7-9	-	TRBJ1-6	TRBD1	TGTGCCAGCAGCTTAGAGGGGGCAACTAATTCACCCCTCCACTTT	CASSLEGATNSPLHF
TRBV2	-	TRBJ1-1	TRBD1	TGTGCCAGCAGTGAATGGCAGGGGGCGACTGAAGCTTTCTTT	CASSEWQGATEAFF
TRBV6-2/TRBV6-3	-	TRBJ1-5	TRBD1	TGTGCCAGCAGCCTGACAGGGAATCAGCCCCAGCATTTT	CASSLTGNQPQHF
TRBV19	-	TRBJ1-1	TRBD1	TGTGCCAGTACCATGACAGGGTTAACTGAAGCTTTCTTT	CASTMTGLTEAFF
TRBV4-3	-	TRBJ2-2	-	TGCGCCAGCAGCCAAGACCCAAATCACACCGGGGAGCTGTTTTTT	CASSQDPNHTGELFF
TRBV5-6	-	TRBJ1-1	TRBD1	TGTGCCAGCAGCTTGGTCCCCGGACAGGGGAACACTGAAGCTTTCTTT	CASSLVPGQGNTEAFF
TRBV7-9	-	TRBJ2-1	-	TGTGCCAGCAGCTTAGATTTAGGACACAACAATGAGCAGTTCTTC	CASSLDLGHNNEQFF
TRBV7-9	-	TRBJ2-2	-	TGTGCCAGCAGCTTACAGGGGATGAGGGAGCTGTTTTTT	CASSLQGMRELFF
TRBV11-2	-	TRBJ2-1	-	TGTGCCAGCAGCTTAGTCAGACTAGGAAGGTACAATGAGCAGTTCTTC	CASSLVRLGRYNEQFF
TRBV21-1	-	TRBJ2-7	-	TGTGCCAGCTGCACAGGTACCTACGAGCAGTACTTC	CASCTGTYEQYF
TRBV7-2	-	TRBJ1-1	TRBD1	TGTGCCAGCAGCATGACAGGGGGGAACACTGAAGCTTTCTTT	CASSMTGGNTEAFF